These 32 T cell receptor beta chains came from one sample sequenced in a study of CD8+ T cells in alopecia areata. The sample's treatment: oral pan-JAK inhibitor, 5-10 mg twice daily. Isolated RNA was reverse transcribed into cDNA used as the sequencing template. TCRdb's table, derived via immunoSEQ multiplex PCR, lists solely in-frame clones and lacks some. The table shows 150,000 to 200,000 clones, with just under 65% occurring only once. The specimen was CD4+ T cells sorted from blood, collected at week 49, from a patient treated with tofacitinib. The receptors shown here come from a human donor with alopecia areata.

The table lists this clone with a few counts. The gene calls are TRBV19 and TRBJ1-2; D not resolved. CDR3 length equals 16 residues. V was trimmed by 5 bases and J by 2 bases, leaving 18 bases between them. Germline lookup yields CDR1 LNHDA and CDR2 SQIVND (reference sequence). The CDR3 DNA is TGTGCCAGTAGTCCTTCGGAGGGTTTAAGCAACTATGGCTACACCTTC. Translation gives CASSPSEGLSNYGYTF.

This clone has more than one count but fewer than ten. Other DNA sequences of this sample code for an identical CDR3. The rearrangement links TRBV29-1 to TRBJ2-6; D may be TRBD2 (5 bases). Trimming took off 6 bases at V and 0 bases at J, with 6 bases between the two ends. CDR1 and CDR2 from the germline V gene are SQVTM and ANQGSEA. The CDR3 sequence is 13 residues long. CDR3 bases: TGCAGCGTCCGGGACTCTGGGGCCAACGTCCTGACTTTC. Its translation: CSVRDSGANVLTF.

This clone appeared a few times. The J gene is TRBJ2-4, the V gene TRBV29-1; D unclear. The ends were cut back, 3 bases at V and 9 bases at J, with 15 bases in the middle. Germline-derived CDR1 and CDR2 are SQVTM and ANQGSEA. The CDR3 has 13 residues. The CDR3 coding sequence is TGCAGCGTTGATGTCAGCCCCAAGGGCATTCAGTACTTC. Residues: CSVDVSPKGIQYF. Full variable domain (rest looked up from reference TRBV29-1 and TRBJ2-4): SAVISQKPSRDICQRGTSLTIQCQVDSQVTMMFWYRQQPGQSLTLIATANQGSEATYESGFVIDKFPISRPNLTFSTLTVSNMSPEDSSIYLCSVDVSPKGIQYFGAGTRLSVL.

V and J are TRBV18 and TRBJ2-7; 7 positions agree with TRBD2. V dropped 0 bases and J dropped 1; count of bases not matched to a gene: 0. Germline values: CDR1 KGHSH, CDR2 LQKENI. The CDR3 is 14 residues long. This chain's CDR3 is CASSPPGGSYEQYF. In nucleotides, the CDR3 is TGTGCCAGCTCACCACCGGGGGGGTCCTACGAGCAGTACTTC.

This chain connects TRBV13 to TRBJ2-5, with no clear D. The CDR3 is 14 residues long. Germline assignment: CDR1 PRHDT and CDR2 FYEKMQ (reference sequence). V dropped 2 bases and J dropped 4 bases, with 11 bases sitting between them. CDR3 DNA: TGTGCCAGCAGCTTAAAATTATTTGGAGAGACCCAGTACTTC. Amino acids: CASSLKLFGETQYF.

The V call is TRBV7-2, the J call TRBJ2-3, with D possibly being TRBD2 (5 bases). Trimming removed 1 base at V and 2 bases at J, with 7 bases between. The CDR3 totals 14 residues. Germline V gene data show CDR1 as SGHTA and CDR2 as FQGNSA. Written as DNA, the CDR3 is TGTGCCAGCAGCTTAGACGGGATCACAGATACGCAGTATTTT. Protein sequence: CASSLDGITDTQYF.

The CDR3 protein is CASRVAGDEQFF. In nucleotides, the CDR3 is TGTGCCAGCAGAGTAGCGGGCGATGAGCAGTTCTTC. The chain uses TRBV2 and TRBJ2-1; 7 nucleotides line up with TRBD2. J gave up 8 bases and V 6 bases, and 4 bases lay outside the gene matches. This CDR3 has 12 amino acids. CDR1 is SNHLY and CDR2 is FYNNEI in the germline V gene.

This rearrangement joins TRBV25-1 to TRBJ2-7, with a possible D match to TRBD1 (5 bases). V was pared by 4 bases and J by 0 bases, with 7 bases between. The CDR3 sequence is 13 residues long. Germline CDR1 and CDR2: MGHDK and SYGVNS. CDR3 coding DNA: TGTGCCAGCAGTGGCAGGGACTCCTACGAGCAGTACTTC. Translation gives CASSGRDSYEQYF.

V gene TRBV2 combines with J gene TRBJ1-1; TRBD1 is a possible D gene (6 bases). Germline V gene sequence: CDR1 SNHLY, CDR2 FYNNEI. Trimming left V 5 bases short and J 7 bases short, with 23 bases between. This CDR3 comprises 16 residues. In DNA form, the CDR3 reads TGTGCCAGCAGTCGGCCCAAGGCGGGGGCAAGTGGTGAAGCTTTCTTT. It specifies CASSRPKAGASGEAFF.

J is TRBJ2-5 and V is TRBV30, with 8 nucleotides matching TRBD1. This CDR3 has 14 amino acids. Germline assignment: CDR1 GTSNPN and CDR2 SVGIG (reference sequence). J was trimmed by 3 bases and V by 5 bases; bases with no gene match: 8. The CDR3 loop is CAWAQGGQEETQYF. The CDR3 bases are TGTGCCTGGGCACAGGGGGGTCAAGAAGAGACCCAGTACTTC.

This clone was seen a few times. The chain links TRBV30 to TRBJ2-2, with D uncertain. There are 16 residues in the CDR3. Germline CDR1 is GTSNPN and CDR2 is SVGIG (reference sequence). V was trimmed by 1 base and J by 2 bases, leaving 14 bases between them. CDR3 sequence: CAWSDPHGPNTGELFF. The CDR3 DNA is TGTGCCTGGAGTGACCCCCATGGACCTAACACCGGGGAGCTGTTTTTT.

This clone has more than one count but fewer than ten. The chain couples TRBV5-1 to TRBJ2-5; D ambiguous. V was pared by 5 bases and J by 0 bases, with 11 bases between. CDR1 SGHRS and CDR2 YFSETQ come from the germline V gene. The CDR3 loop spans 14 amino acids. CDR3 sequence reads: CASRADGHQETQYF. CDR3 DNA sequence: TGCGCCAGCAGGGCGGATGGACACCAAGAGACCCAGTACTTC.

There are a few counts of this clone. This chain links TRBV7-2 with TRBJ2-1, with 12 positions matching TRBD2. CDR1 and CDR2 from the germline V gene are SGHTA and FQGNSA. Unmatched junction bases numbered 14, after V lost 6 bases and J lost 2 bases. The CDR3 has 19 amino acids. The CDR3 spells CASSPKSTSGGPPYNEQFF. CDR3 DNA sequence: TGTGCCAGCAGTCCCAAGAGTACTAGCGGGGGGCCCCCCTACAATGAGCAGTTCTTC.

The gene calls are TRBV9 and TRBJ1-6; possible D gene TRBD1, 5 bases. V lost 3 bases to trimming and J lost 11 bases, with 9 bases between them. This CDR3 is 12 amino acids long. CDR1 is SGDLS and CDR2 is YYNGEE in the germline V gene. CDR3 in amino acids: CASSGDGPPLHF. DNA of the CDR3: TGTGCCAGCAGCGGGGACGGGCCACCCCTCCACTTT.

Turning to this clone: The sample has other DNA sequences that encode this CDR3 too. The rearrangement joins TRBV29-1 to TRBJ2-3; D tentatively reads TRBD1 or TRBD2 (5 bases each). This CDR3 is 12 amino acids long. V was pared by 7 bases and J by 0 bases, with 8 bases between. Germline V gene sequence: CDR1 SQVTM, CDR2 ANQGSEA. CDR3 sequence (DNA): TGCAGCGCACGGGACAGCACAGATACGCAGTATTTT. Translation: CSARDSTDTQYF.

The chain employs TRBV7-9 and TRBJ2-7; D not certain. Trimming left V 5 bases short and J 6 bases short, with 8 bases between. The CDR3 spans 11 residues. The germline V gene encodes CDR1 SEHNR and CDR2 FQNEAQ (reference sequence). The CDR3 bases are TGTGCCAGCAGCCAAGGTGTCGAGCAGTACTTC. The encoded protein is CASSQGVEQYF.

V is TRBV7-2 and J is TRBJ1-2, with no clear D. There are 13 residues in the CDR3. From germline, CDR1 is SGHTA and CDR2 FQGNSA. The V end was cut by 0 bases, the J end by 6 bases, with 8 bases between. The CDR3 DNA follows: TGTGCCAGCAGCTTAGCCAGTGGGGATGGCTACACCTTC. The encoded protein is CASSLASGDGYTF.

The rearrangement uses TRBV11-1 and TRBJ2-1, with TRBD2 matching 8 bases. The V gene end was trimmed by 5 bases and the J gene end by 9 bases; junction bases not matched to a gene: 9. This CDR3 is 14 amino acids long. CDR1 is SGHAT and CDR2 is FQDESV in the germline V gene (reference sequence). The CDR3 region is CASSPGTRSPEQFF. CDR3 nucleotide sequence: TGTGCCAGCAGCCCAGGGACTAGAAGTCCTGAGCAGTTCTTC.

Remarks on this clone: Other nucleotide sequences from this sample produce the same CDR3. The chain links TRBV30 to TRBJ1-6; 9 bases align to TRBD1. The V gene end was trimmed by 3 bases and the J gene end by 10 bases; junction bases not matched to a gene: 4. In germline, CDR1 is GTSNPN, CDR2 SVGIG (reference sequence). The CDR3 loop spans 13 amino acids. The CDR3 DNA is TGTGCCTGGAGCGACAGGGGGGACTCACCCCTCCACTTT. This codes for CAWSDRGDSPLHF.

The V call is TRBV7-3, the J call TRBJ2-3; D not certain. The CDR3 extends over 9 amino acids. The V gene's germline CDR1 is SGHTA and CDR2 FQGTGA. The V end lost 5 bases, the J end lost 14 bases, and 8 bases lay between the germline ends. The CDR3 reads CASSHGPYF. The CDR3 coding sequence is TGTGCCAGCAGCCACGGTCCGTATTTT.

V usage is TRBV25-1 and J usage is TRBJ2-2; TRBD1 agrees at 7 bases. Losses at the gene ends were 1 base for V and 3 bases for J; bases not matched to a gene: 2. The CDR3 length is 15 residues. The germline CDR1 and CDR2 sequences are MGHDK and SYGVNS. CDR3 sequence reads: CASSESTGYTGELFF. CDR3 nucleotide sequence: TGTGCCAGCAGTGAATCGACAGGGTACACCGGGGAGCTGTTTTTT.

The chain has TRBV5-1 and TRBJ1-1; D not certain. Trimming pared 4 bases from V and 4 bases from J, leaving 11 bases between. CDR1 is SGHRS, CDR2 YFSETQ, per germline. The length of the CDR3 is 13 residues. CDR3 loop: CASSNFRGTEAFF. CDR3 nucleotide sequence: TGCGCCAGCAGCAACTTCCGGGGCACTGAAGCTTTCTTT. The variable domain in full, completed from reference TRBV5-1 and TRBJ1-1, reads KAGVTQTPRYLIKTRGQQVTLSCSPISGHRSVSWYQQTPGQGLQFLFEYFSETQRNKGNFPGRFSGRQFSNSRSEMNVSTLELGDSALYLCASSNFRGTEAFFGQGTRLTVV.

The V call is TRBV5-6, the J call TRBJ2-7; tentative D call: TRBD1 (6 bases). Per germline, CDR1 SGHDT and CDR2 YYEEEE. V was pared by 2 bases and J by 9 bases, with 9 bases between. The CDR3 contains 11 residues. The CDR3 bases are TGTGCCAGCAGCTTCCGAGGGGGGCAGTACTTC. Its protein product is CASSFRGGQYF.

This clone was observed a handful of times. V and J are TRBV5-6 and TRBJ1-2; 8 positions agree with TRBD1. The junction had 6 bases not matched to a gene; V was cut back by 0 bases and J by 8 bases. CDR3 length equals 14 residues. Germline V gene data show CDR1 as SGHDT and CDR2 as YYEEEE. The CDR3 reads CASSLGQGMIGYTF. In nucleotides, the CDR3 is TGTGCCAGCAGCTTGGGACAGGGGATGATCGGCTACACCTTC.

The CDR3: CASSYPLAGEAGYTF. CDR3 coding DNA: TGTGCCAGCAGTTACCCCCTGGCAGGGGAGGCTGGCTACACCTTC. J is TRBJ1-2 and V is TRBV6-6, with D maybe TRBD1 (6 bases). Trimming left V 2 bases short and J 7 bases short, with 17 bases between. CDR1 and CDR2 from the germline V gene are MNHNY and SVGAGI (reference sequence). The CDR3 extends over 15 amino acids.

This clone showed up just a few times. The chain uses TRBV10-3 and TRBJ2-5; 8 bases line up with TRBD2. The CDR3 sequence is 13 residues long. CDR1 is ENHRY and CDR2 is SYGVKD in the germline V gene. V lost 8 bases and J lost 4; bases outside the gene matches: 6. CDR3: CAIRGLEGETQYF. For the CDR3, the DNA is TGTGCCATCCGGGGACTAGAAGGAGAGACCCAGTACTTC.

This chain connects TRBV14 to TRBJ1-6; possible D gene TRBD1, 5 bases. V was pared by 2 bases and J by 8 bases, with 10 bases between. CDR3 length: 14 amino acids. Germline CDR1 and CDR2: SGHDN and FVKESK. This chain's CDR3 is CASSQFMGDSPLHF. The CDR3 nucleotides read TGTGCCAGCAGCCAATTTATGGGGGATTCACCCCTCCACTTT.

This clone came up a few times. Here the CDR3 reads CATSSGTPETDTQYF. CDR3 sequence (DNA): TGTGCCACCAGCAGCGGGACCCCAGAAACAGATACGCAGTATTTT. This rearrangement joins TRBV15 to TRBJ2-3; the D gene could be TRBD1 or TRBD2 (5 bases each). The CDR3 extends over 15 amino acids. V lost 3 bases, J lost 3 bases, and 13 bases lay in between. Germline-derived CDR1 and CDR2 are LNHNV and YYDKDF (reference sequence).

This clone is a singleton in its sample. This chain joins TRBV30 and TRBJ1-2; D gene ambiguous. Trimming removed 5 bases at V and 2 bases at J, with 15 bases between. This CDR3 has 14 amino acids. Germline lookup yields CDR1 GTSNPN and CDR2 SVGIG (reference sequence). CDR3 residues: CAWAKVGYNYGYTF. CDR3 nucleotide sequence: TGTGCCTGGGCGAAAGTAGGGTACAACTATGGCTACACCTTC.

In its sample, this clone was seen a few times. This chain uses TRBV7-9 with TRBJ2-1; no clear D. The CDR3 runs 13 residues. The V gene's germline CDR1 is SEHNR and CDR2 FQNEAQ (reference sequence). Deletions cut 6 bases from V and 6 bases from J, with 12 bases between. DNA for the CDR3: TGTGCCAGCAGTTCCAGATGGGCCAATGAGCAGTTCTTC. Encoded protein: CASSSRWANEQFF.

The rearrangement joins TRBV28 to TRBJ2-1, with TRBD2 matching over 14 bases. This CDR3 has 18 amino acids. The V gene's germline CDR1 is MDHEN and CDR2 SYDVKM. Trimming at V came to 5 bases and at J to 7 bases, leaving 13 bases not matched to a gene. CDR3 nucleotides: TGTGCCAGCAGTCCCACGGGACTAGCGGGGGCCCCTCGGAATGAGCAGTTCTTC. As protein: CASSPTGLAGAPRNEQFF.

This clone was seen a handful of times. J is TRBJ1-2 and V is TRBV29-1; D remains unclear. Germline lookup yields CDR1 SQVTM and CDR2 ANQGSEA. CDR3 length equals 13 residues. Trimming stripped 0 bases from V and 2 bases from J, with 7 bases between. CDR3 amino acids: CSVEDISNYGYTF. The DNA for the CDR3 is TGCAGCGTTGAAGATATCAGCAACTATGGCTACACCTTC.